The rows below give T cell receptor beta chains drawn from one sample of a study of blood T cell repertoires in COVID-19. Sequencing was performed with immunoSEQ multiplex PCR; in TCRdb, only in-frame clones are kept and a portion is missing. The sample carries about 90,000 clones, approximately 90% recorded once. Sequences were obtained from peripheral blood. Receptor source: a male donor with acute or convalescent COVID-19. Both conserved end residues are part of each CDR3. Each record gives: CDR3 protein, CDR3 DNA, CDR3 length, D gene, J gene, clone size, V gene. The D gene is left open where the match is weak. Size is omitted from some rows. Given values are once, few, many or a class for expanded clones.

CASSLRGSYEQYF TGTGCCAGCAGCTTAAGGGGTTCCTACGAGCAGTACTTC 13 NA TRBJ2-7 NA TRBV13
CASSAGRGYATNEKLFF TGTGCCAGCAGTGCCGGGAGGGGGTATGCAACTAATGAAAAACTGTTTTTT 17 NA TRBJ1-4 NA TRBV25-1
CASSKDYRAYEQYF TGTGCCAGCAGTAAGGACTACCGGGCCTACGAGCAGTACTTC 14 NA TRBJ2-7 NA TRBV6-5
CATSDPRTSGGPPYEQYF TGTGCCACCAGTGATCCCAGGACTAGCGGGGGGCCACCCTACGAGCAGTACTTC 18 TRBD2 TRBJ2-7 NA TRBV24-1
CASSKGQGVDNEQFF TGTGCCAGCAGCAAGGGACAGGGGGTGGACAATGAGCAGTTCTTC 15 TRBD1 TRBJ2-1 NA TRBV5-5
CASSQDEKGGTQYF TGTGCCAGCAGCCAAGATGAAAAAGGGGGTACGCAGTATTTT 14 NA TRBJ2-3 NA TRBV3-1/TRBV3-2
CASSLQGSSYEQYF TGTGCCAGCTCTCTACAGGGGTCCTCCTACGAGCAGTACTTC 14 TRBD1 TRBJ2-7 once TRBV18
CASSVGGLSYEQYF TGTGCCAGCAGCGTAGGTGGGCTCTCCTACGAGCAGTACTTC 14 NA TRBJ2-7 NA TRBV9
CASSPQQGPGTF TGTGCCAGCTCACCACAACAGGGACCAGGGACCTTC 12 NA TRBJ1-2 NA TRBV18
CASSESVSYNEQFF TGTGCCAGCAGTGAATCAGTCTCCTACAATGAGCAGTTCTTC 14 NA TRBJ2-1 NA TRBV6-1
CASSQDNLGQSQYEQYF TGTGCCAGCAGCCAAGATAATCTAGGACAGAGTCAATACGAGCAGTACTTC 17 NA TRBJ2-7 NA TRBV4-2
CASSLGTYQPQHF TGTGCCAGCAGCCTGGGCACCTATCAGCCCCAGCATTTT 13 NA TRBJ1-5 NA TRBV6-5
CASSPWGSSYEQYF TGTGCCAGCAGTCCTTGGGGCAGCTCCTACGAGCAGTACTTC 14 NA TRBJ2-7 NA TRBV27
CASSLANRGDTGELFF TGTGCCAGCAGCTTAGCTAACAGGGGCGACACCGGGGAGCTGTTTTTT 16 TRBD1 TRBJ2-2 NA TRBV7-9
CASSETGRTQFF TGTGCCAGCAGCGAAACAGGGCGGACGCAGTTCTTC 12 NA TRBJ2-1 once TRBV3-1/TRBV3-2
CASSQGAGEGYTF TGTGCCAGCAGCCAAGGGGCGGGGGAGGGCTACACCTTC 13 NA TRBJ1-2 NA TRBV3-1/TRBV3-2
CASTDRDRNYGYTF TGTGCCAGTACCGATAGGGACAGAAACTATGGCTACACCTTC 14 TRBD1 TRBJ1-2 once TRBV19
CASSQGTDLLTTIYF TGCGCCAGCAGTCAGGGGACAGACCTTCTAACCACCATATATTTT 15 TRBD1 TRBJ1-3 NA TRBV23-1
CASSFGQGQQETQYF TGCGCCAGCAGCTTCGGACAGGGACAACAAGAGACCCAGTACTTC 15 TRBD1 TRBJ2-5 NA TRBV5-1
CATSRGGEIAYEQYF TGTGCCACCAGCAGGGGGGGGGAAATCGCCTACGAGCAGTACTTC 15 TRBD2 TRBJ2-7 NA TRBV15
CASKPGQASSTEAFF TGTGCCAGCAAACCGGGACAGGCTAGTAGCACTGAAGCTTTCTTT 15 TRBD1 TRBJ1-1 NA TRBV6-5
CSVQAYTTGEQYF TGCAGCGTCCAAGCATATACCACGGGCGAGCAGTACTTC 13 NA TRBJ2-7 NA TRBV29-1
CASSTGTNTEAFF TGTGCCAGCAGTACAGGGACGAACACTGAAGCTTTCTTT 13 NA TRBJ1-1 NA TRBV6-5
CASSPRVVDTEAFF TGTGCCAGCAGCCCCCGGGTAGTAGACACTGAAGCTTTCTTT 14 NA TRBJ1-1 NA TRBV9
CAWSVKRGEAFF TGTGCCTGGAGTGTTAAAAGGGGTGAAGCTTTCTTT 12 NA TRBJ1-1 NA TRBV30
CASSAQVNQPQHF TGCGCCAGCAGTGCACAGGTAAATCAGCCCCAGCATTTT 13 NA TRBJ1-5 NA TRBV10-2
CASSTQVGGGAEDTQYF TGCGCCAGCAGCACCCAAGTTGGCGGGGGGGCGGAAGATACGCAGTATTTT 17 TRBD2 TRBJ2-3 once TRBV5-1
CASSPAGGRNSPLHF TGTGCCAGCTCACCGGCAGGGGGCCGGAATTCACCCCTCCACTTT 15 TRBD1 TRBJ1-6 NA TRBV18
CSASAGTLNTEAFF TGCAGTGCTAGTGCCGGGACATTGAACACTGAAGCTTTCTTT 14 NA TRBJ1-1 NA TRBV20-1
CASSRDRGIETQYF TGTGCCAGCAGTCGGGACAGGGGGATCGAGACCCAGTACTTC 14 TRBD1 TRBJ2-5 NA TRBV6-5
CAWDPGGSNYGYTF TGTGCCTGGGACCCTGGGGGGTCGAACTATGGCTACACCTTC 14 NA TRBJ1-2 NA TRBV30
CASSFWRGNSPLHF TGTGCCAGCAGTTTCTGGCGGGGGAATTCACCCCTCCACTTT 14 NA TRBJ1-6 NA TRBV27
CASTTGGTNQPQHF TGTGCCAGTACCACTGGGGGGACCAATCAGCCCCAGCATTTT 14 NA TRBJ1-5 once TRBV19
CASSERDWSPLHF TGTGCCAGTAGTGAGCGGGACTGGTCACCCCTCCACTTT 13 NA TRBJ1-6 NA TRBV19
CATSAAGGRDNEQFF TGTGCCACCAGTGCAGCGGGGGGACGGGACAATGAGCAGTTCTTC 15 TRBD2 TRBJ2-1 NA TRBV24-1
CATNSPRGAYGYTF TGTGCCACCAACTCCCCCCGGGGGGCCTATGGCTACACCTTC 14 NA TRBJ1-2 NA TRBV6-5
CASSGGQVYNSPLHF TGTGCCAGCAGCGGTGGACAGGTATATAATTCACCCCTCCACTTT 15 TRBD1 TRBJ1-6 NA TRBV6-5
CASSSGQGKPQHF TGTGCCAGCAGCTCGGGCCAGGGGAAGCCCCAGCATTTT 13 NA TRBJ1-5 NA TRBV7-2
CSASPGQGKKGEQYF TGCAGTGCTAGTCCTGGACAGGGGAAAAAGGGCGAGCAGTACTTC 15 TRBD1 TRBJ2-7 NA TRBV20-1
CASSVAEGGNTEAFF TGTGCCAGCAGCGTAGCCGAAGGGGGGAACACTGAAGCTTTCTTT 15 NA TRBJ1-1 NA TRBV9
CASSWSQNTEAFF TGTGCCAGCAGCTGGTCACAGAACACTGAAGCTTTCTTT 13 NA TRBJ1-1 NA TRBV11-3
CASRAGVGGANVLTF TGTGCCAGCAGAGCAGGGGTCGGAGGGGCCAACGTCCTGACTTTC 15 NA TRBJ2-6 NA TRBV2
CASSPGGGTGLVTQYF TGTGCCAGTAGTCCGGGAGGAGGGACAGGGCTGGTTACGCAGTATTTT 16 TRBD1 TRBJ2-3 NA TRBV19
CASSPQTSGGGETQYF TGTGCCAGCAGTCCACAGACTAGCGGGGGCGGGGAGACCCAGTACTTC 16 TRBD2 TRBJ2-5 NA TRBV28
CASSIYTEAFF TGTGCCAGTAGTATCTACACTGAAGCTTTCTTT 11 NA TRBJ1-1 few TRBV19
CATSRGAQENEKLFF TGTGCCACCAGCAGAGGGGCACAGGAGAATGAAAAACTGTTTTTT 15 NA TRBJ1-4 NA TRBV15
CASSSGTTGGNEKLFF TGCGCCAGCAGCTCCGGGACGACGGGAGGTAATGAAAAACTGTTTTTT 16 NA TRBJ1-4 NA TRBV5-1
CASSGGLAGTYNEQFF TGTGCCAGCAGTGGGGGACTAGCGGGAACCTACAATGAGCAGTTCTTC 16 TRBD2 TRBJ2-1 NA TRBV6-2/TRBV6-3
CASSLATGGRNEQFF TGTGCCAGTAGTCTGGCGACAGGGGGGAGGAATGAGCAGTTCTTC 15 TRBD1 TRBJ2-1 NA TRBV19
CATSAAGTDTQYF TGTGCCACCAGTGCGGCGGGAACAGATACGCAGTATTTT 13 NA TRBJ2-3 NA TRBV24-1
CASRPGQGVSYEQYF TGCGCCAGCAGGCCGGGACAGGGAGTCTCCTACGAGCAGTACTTC 15 TRBD1 TRBJ2-7 NA TRBV5-1
CASSPSSGGANEQFF TGTGCCAGCAGCCCCTCTAGCGGGGGGGCCAATGAGCAGTTCTTC 15 TRBD2 TRBJ2-1 few TRBV3-1/TRBV3-2
CASSRSRSDGYTF TGTGCCAGTAGTAGGAGCCGGTCGGATGGCTACACCTTC 13 NA TRBJ1-2 NA TRBV19
CATSDVRGGFTEAFF TGTGCCACCAGTGATGTACGGGGGGGTTTCACTGAAGCTTTCTTT 15 NA TRBJ1-1 NA TRBV24-1
CASSPRGGTGELNSPLHF TGTGCCAGCAGCCCACGAGGTGGGACAGGGGAGTTGAATTCACCCCTCCACTTT 18 TRBD1 TRBJ1-6 once TRBV7-2
CASSVPRTDTEAFF TGTGCCAGCAGTGTCCCGCGGACAGACACTGAAGCTTTCTTT 14 NA TRBJ1-1 NA TRBV2